This record concerns one T cell receptor (beta chain) sequence. Its antigen is not identified. Using immunoSEQ multiplex PCR, the repertoire was profiled, and TCRdb retains in-frame clones only, with some absent. The sample yields roughly 680,000 clones, about two thirds seen once. The sample belongs to a study of shared clonotypes between healthy human individuals. Regarding the study as a whole: Depth was large, yet rarefaction showed that sorted-subset sequencing was incomplete. It was only blood that was sampled, and tissue repertoires likely differ.

What was sequenced was memory CD4+ T cells sorted from blood. Subset defined: CD45RA-negative fraction. The sequence derives from a woman younger than 45 in good health.

This CDR3 is CASSLVRVSGGTYEQYF. The DNA of the CDR3 is TGTGCCAGCAGCCTCGTGAGAGTCTCGGGAGGGACCTACGAGCAGTACTTC. V is TRBV4-2 and J is TRBJ2-7, with TRBD2 matching 8 bases. CDR1 and CDR2 from the germline V gene are LGHNA and YNFKEQ. The ends lost 4 bases at V and 2 bases at J; junction bases unmatched: 13. This CDR3 spans 17 amino acids.